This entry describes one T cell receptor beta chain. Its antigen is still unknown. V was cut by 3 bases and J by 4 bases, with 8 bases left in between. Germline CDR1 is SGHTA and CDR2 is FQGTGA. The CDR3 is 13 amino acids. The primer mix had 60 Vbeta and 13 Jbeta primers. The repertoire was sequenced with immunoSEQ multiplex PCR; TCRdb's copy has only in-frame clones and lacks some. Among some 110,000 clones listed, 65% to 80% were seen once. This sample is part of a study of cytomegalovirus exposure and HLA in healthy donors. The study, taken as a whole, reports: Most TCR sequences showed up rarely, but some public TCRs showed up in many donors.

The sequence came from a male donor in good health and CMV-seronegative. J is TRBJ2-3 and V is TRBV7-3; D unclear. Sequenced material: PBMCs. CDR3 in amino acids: CASSFSRADTQYF. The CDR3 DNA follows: TGTGCCAGCAGCTTCTCCCGGGCAGATACGCAGTATTTT.